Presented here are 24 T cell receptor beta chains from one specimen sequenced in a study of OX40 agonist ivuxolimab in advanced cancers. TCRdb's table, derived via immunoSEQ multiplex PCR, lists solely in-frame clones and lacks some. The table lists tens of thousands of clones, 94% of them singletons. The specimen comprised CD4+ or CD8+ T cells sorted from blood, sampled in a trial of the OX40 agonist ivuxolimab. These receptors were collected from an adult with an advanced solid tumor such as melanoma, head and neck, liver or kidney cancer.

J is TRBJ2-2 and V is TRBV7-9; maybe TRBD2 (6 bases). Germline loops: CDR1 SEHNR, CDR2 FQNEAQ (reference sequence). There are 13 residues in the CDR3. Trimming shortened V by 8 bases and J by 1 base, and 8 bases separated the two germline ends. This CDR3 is CASWGENTGELFF. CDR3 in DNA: TGTGCCAGCTGGGGGGAGAACACCGGGGAGCTGTTTTTT.

CDR3 nucleotides: TGTGCCAGCAGCCCGCTTCCTCTAGCGGAGATCTACAATGAGCAGTTCTTC. Amino acids: CASSPLPLAEIYNEQFF. The chain has TRBV5-5 and TRBJ2-1; 7 bases match TRBD2. The CDR3 consists of 17 residues. Germline-derived CDR1 and CDR2 are SGHKS and YYEKEE (reference sequence). The V segment lost 4 bases and the J segment 3 bases; nucleotides outside the gene matches: 13.

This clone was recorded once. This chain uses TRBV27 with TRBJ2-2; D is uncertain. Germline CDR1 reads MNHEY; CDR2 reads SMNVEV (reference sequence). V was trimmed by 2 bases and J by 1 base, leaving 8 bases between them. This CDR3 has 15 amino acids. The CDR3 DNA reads TGTGCCAGCAGTTTAATCCCGGAGAACACCGGGGAGCTGTTTTTT. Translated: CASSLIPENTGELFF.

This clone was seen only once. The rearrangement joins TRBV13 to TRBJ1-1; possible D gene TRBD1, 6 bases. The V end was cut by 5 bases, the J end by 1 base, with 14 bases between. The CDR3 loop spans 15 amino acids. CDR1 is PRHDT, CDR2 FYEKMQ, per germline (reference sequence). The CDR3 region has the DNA TGTGCCAGCAGCCCCCCCGGGGGGCGGAACACTGAAGCTTTCTTT. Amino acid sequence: CASSPPGGRNTEAFF.

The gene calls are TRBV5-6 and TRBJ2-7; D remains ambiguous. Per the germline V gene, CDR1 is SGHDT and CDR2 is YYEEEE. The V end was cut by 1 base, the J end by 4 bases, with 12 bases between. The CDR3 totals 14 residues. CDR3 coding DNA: TGTGCCAGCAGCTTGCGTGGGTCCCGATACGAGCAGTACTTC. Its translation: CASSLRGSRYEQYF.

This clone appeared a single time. The CDR3 coding sequence is TGTGCCAGCAGCGTGGGAAGTAGCGGGATGGGGTTTGGGGAGCAGTTCTTC. Translated: CASSVGSSGMGFGEQFF. The chain joins TRBV9 to TRBJ2-1, with TRBD2 matching over 8 bases. Germline V lookup: CDR1 SGDLS, CDR2 YYNGEE. Trimming removed 2 bases from V and 10 bases from J; junction bases left unmatched: 17. The CDR3 loop spans 17 amino acids.

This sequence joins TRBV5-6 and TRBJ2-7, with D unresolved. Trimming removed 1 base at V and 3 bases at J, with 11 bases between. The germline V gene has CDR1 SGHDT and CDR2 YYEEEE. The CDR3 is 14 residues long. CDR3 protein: CASSLWLTDYEQYF. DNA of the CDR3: TGTGCCAGCAGCTTGTGGTTGACTGACTACGAGCAGTACTTC.

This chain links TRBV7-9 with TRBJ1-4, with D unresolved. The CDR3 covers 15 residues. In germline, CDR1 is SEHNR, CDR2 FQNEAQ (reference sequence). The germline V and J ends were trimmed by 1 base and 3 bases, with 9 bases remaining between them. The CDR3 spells CASSLVVTANEKLFF. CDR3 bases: TGTGCCAGCAGCTTAGTCGTCACCGCTAATGAAAAACTGTTTTTT.

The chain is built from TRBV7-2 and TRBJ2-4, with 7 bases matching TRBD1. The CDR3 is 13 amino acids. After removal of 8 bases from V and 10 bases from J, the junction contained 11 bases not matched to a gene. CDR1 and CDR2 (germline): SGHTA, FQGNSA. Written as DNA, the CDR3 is TGTGCCAGCCAGGACAGGCCTGAATGGATTCAGTACTTC. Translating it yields CASQDRPEWIQYF. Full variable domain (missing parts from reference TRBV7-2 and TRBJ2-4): GAGVSQSPSNKVTEKGKDVELRCDPISGHTALYWYRQSLGQGLEFLIYFQGNSAPDKSGLPSDRFSAERTGGSVSTLTIQRTQQEDSAVYLCASQDRPEWIQYFGAGTRLSVL.

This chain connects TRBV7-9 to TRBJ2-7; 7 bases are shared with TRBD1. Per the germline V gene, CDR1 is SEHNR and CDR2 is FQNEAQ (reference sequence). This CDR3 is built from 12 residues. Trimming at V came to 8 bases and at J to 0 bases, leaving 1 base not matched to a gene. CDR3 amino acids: CASRDSSYEQYF. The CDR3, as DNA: TGTGCCAGCCGGGACAGCTCCTACGAGCAGTACTTC.

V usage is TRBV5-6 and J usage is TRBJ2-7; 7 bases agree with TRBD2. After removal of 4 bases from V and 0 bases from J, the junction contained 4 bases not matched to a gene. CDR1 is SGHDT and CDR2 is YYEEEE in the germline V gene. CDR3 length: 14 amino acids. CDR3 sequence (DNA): TGTGCCAGCAGCGCTAGCGGATTCTCCTACGAGCAGTACTTC. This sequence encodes CASSASGFSYEQYF.

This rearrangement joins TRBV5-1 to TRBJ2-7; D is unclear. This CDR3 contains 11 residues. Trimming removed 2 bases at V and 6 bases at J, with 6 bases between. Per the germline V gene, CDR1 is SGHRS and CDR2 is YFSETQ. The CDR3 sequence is CASSFSGEQYF. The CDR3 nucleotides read TGCGCCAGCAGCTTCTCGGGCGAGCAGTACTTC.

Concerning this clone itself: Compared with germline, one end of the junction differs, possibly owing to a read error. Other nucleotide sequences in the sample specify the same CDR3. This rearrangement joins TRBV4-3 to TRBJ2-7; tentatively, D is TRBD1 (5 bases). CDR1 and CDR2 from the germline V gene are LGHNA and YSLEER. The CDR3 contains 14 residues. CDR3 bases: TGCGCCAGCAGCCAAGCACTTGGGGCCTACGAGCAGTATTTC. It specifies CASSQALGAYEQYF.

CDR3 residues: CANPGNQPQHF. In DNA form, the CDR3 reads TGTGCCAACCCCGGCAATCAGCCCCAGCATTTT. J is TRBJ1-5 and V is TRBV5-8; D is ambiguous. The CDR3 has 11 residues. Deletions cut 9 bases from V and 2 bases from J, with 6 bases between. Germline CDR1 reads SGHTS; CDR2 reads YDEGEE.

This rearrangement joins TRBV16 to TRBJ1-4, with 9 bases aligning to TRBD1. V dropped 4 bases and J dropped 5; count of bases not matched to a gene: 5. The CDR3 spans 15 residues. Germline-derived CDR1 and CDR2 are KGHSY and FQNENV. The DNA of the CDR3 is TGTGCCAGCAGCCGACCGGGACAGGGCAATGAAAAACTGTTTTTT. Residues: CASSRPGQGNEKLFF.

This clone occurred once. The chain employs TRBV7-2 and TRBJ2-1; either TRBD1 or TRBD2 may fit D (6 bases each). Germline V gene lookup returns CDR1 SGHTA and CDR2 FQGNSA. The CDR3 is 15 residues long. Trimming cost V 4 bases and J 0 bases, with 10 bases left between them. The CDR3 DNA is TGTGCCAGCAGCTACGAGGGGGGCTCCTACAATGAGCAGTTCTTC. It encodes CASSYEGGSYNEQFF. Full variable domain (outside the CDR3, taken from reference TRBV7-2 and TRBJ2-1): GAGVSQSPSNKVTEKGKDVELRCDPISGHTALYWYRQSLGQGLEFLIYFQGNSAPDKSGLPSDRFSAERTGGSVSTLTIQRTQQEDSAVYLCASSYEGGSYNEQFFGPGTRLTVL.

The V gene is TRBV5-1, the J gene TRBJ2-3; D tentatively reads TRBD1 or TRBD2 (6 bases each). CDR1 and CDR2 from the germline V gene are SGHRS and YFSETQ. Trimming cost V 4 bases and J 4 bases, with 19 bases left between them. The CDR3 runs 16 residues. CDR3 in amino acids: CASSPEGGSISDTQYF. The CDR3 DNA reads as TGCGCCAGCAGCCCAGAAGGGGGGTCTATCTCAGATACGCAGTATTTT.

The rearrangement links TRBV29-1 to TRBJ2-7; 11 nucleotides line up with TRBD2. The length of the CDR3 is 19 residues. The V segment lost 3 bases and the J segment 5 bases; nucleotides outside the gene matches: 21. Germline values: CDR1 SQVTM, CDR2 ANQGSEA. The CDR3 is CSVELGTSGRSLSLDEQYF. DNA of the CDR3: TGCAGCGTTGAGCTTGGGACTAGCGGAAGATCACTATCCCTTGACGAGCAGTACTTC.

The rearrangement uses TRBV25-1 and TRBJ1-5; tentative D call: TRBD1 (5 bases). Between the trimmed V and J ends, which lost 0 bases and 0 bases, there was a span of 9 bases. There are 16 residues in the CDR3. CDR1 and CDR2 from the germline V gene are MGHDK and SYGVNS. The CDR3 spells CASSEYGGNSNQPQHF. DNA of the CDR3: TGTGCCAGCAGTGAATATGGGGGTAATAGCAATCAGCCCCAGCATTTT.

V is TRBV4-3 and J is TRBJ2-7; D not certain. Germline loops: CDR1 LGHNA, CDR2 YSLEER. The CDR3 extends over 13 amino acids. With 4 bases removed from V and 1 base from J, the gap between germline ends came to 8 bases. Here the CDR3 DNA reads TGCGCCAGCAGCCTGGGTCAATCCTACGAGCAGTACTTC. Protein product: CASSLGQSYEQYF.

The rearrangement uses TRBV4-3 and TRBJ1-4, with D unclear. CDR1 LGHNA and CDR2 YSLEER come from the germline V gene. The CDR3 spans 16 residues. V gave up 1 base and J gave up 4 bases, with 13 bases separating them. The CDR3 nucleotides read TGCGCCAGCAGCCAAGCCCTCGGGTCACTTAATGAAAAACTGTTTTTT. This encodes CASSQALGSLNEKLFF.

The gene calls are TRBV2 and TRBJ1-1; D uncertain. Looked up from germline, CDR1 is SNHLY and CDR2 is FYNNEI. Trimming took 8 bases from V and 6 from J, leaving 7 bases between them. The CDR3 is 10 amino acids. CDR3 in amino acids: CASEAAEAFF. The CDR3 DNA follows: TGTGCCAGCGAGGCAGCTGAAGCTTTCTTT.

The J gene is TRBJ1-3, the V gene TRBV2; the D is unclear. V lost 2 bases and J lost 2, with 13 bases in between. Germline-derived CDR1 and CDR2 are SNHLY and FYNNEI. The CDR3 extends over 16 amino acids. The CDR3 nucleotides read TGTGCCAGCAGTGAATTTGAGTTCCCCCCTGGAAACACCATATATTTT. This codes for CASSEFEFPPGNTIYF.

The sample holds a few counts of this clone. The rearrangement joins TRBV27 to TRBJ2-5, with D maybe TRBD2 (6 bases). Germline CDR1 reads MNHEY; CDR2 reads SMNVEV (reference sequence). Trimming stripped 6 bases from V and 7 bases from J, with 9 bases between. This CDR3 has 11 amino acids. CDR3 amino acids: CASRWGGTQYF. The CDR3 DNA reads TGTGCCAGCAGATGGGGAGGGACCCAGTACTTC.